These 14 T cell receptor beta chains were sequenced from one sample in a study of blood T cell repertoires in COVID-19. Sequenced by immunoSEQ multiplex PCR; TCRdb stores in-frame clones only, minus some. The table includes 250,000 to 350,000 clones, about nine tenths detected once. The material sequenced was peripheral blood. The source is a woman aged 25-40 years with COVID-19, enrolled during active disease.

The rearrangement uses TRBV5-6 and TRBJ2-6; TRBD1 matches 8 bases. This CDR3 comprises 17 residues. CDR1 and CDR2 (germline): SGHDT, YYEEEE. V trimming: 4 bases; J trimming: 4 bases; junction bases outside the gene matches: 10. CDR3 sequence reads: CASSIMDRVDGANVLTF. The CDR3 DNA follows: TGTGCCAGCAGCATCATGGACAGGGTAGACGGGGCCAACGTCCTGACTTTC.

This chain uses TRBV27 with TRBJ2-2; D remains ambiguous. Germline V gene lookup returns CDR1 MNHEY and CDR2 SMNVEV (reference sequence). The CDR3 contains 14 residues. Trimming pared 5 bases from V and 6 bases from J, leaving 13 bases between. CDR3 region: CASSPFRFSGELFF. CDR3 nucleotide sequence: TGTGCCAGCAGTCCCTTCAGGTTTTCCGGGGAGCTGTTTTTT.

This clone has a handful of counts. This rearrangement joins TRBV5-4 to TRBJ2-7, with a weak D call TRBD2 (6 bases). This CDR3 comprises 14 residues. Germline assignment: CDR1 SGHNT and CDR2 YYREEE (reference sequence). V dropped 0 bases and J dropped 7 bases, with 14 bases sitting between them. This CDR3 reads CASSLELAAGEQYF. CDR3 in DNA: TGTGCCAGCAGCTTGGAACTAGCTGCGGGGGAGCAGTACTTC.

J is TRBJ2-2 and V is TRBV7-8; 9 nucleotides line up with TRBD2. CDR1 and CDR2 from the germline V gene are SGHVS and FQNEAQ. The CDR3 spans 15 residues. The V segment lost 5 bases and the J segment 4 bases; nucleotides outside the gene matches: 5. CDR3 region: CASSLSGSGTGELFF. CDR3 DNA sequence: TGTGCCAGCAGCCTTAGCGGGAGTGGCACCGGGGAGCTGTTTTTT.

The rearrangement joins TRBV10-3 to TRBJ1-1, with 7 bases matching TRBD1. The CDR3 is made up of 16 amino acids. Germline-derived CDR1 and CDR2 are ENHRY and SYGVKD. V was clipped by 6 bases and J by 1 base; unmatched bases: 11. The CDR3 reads CAIRPGGGVGNTEAFF. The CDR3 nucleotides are TGTGCCATCAGGCCAGGGGGTGGGGTAGGGAACACTGAAGCTTTCTTT.

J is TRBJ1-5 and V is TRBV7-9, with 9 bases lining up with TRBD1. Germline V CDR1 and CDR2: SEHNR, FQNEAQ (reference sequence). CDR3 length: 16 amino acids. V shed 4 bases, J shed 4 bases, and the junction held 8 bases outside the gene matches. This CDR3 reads CASSSYRGRGNQPQHF. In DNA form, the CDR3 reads TGTGCCAGCAGCTCTTACAGGGGGCGCGGGAATCAGCCCCAGCATTTT.

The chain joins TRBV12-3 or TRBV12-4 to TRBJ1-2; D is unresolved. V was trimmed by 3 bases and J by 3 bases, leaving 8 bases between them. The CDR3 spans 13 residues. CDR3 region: CASSLGDYYGYTF. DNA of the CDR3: TGTGCCAGCAGTTTGGGAGACTACTATGGCTACACCTTC.

The CDR3 coding sequence is TGTGCCAGCAGTCTGACAGGGAGACCCCAAGAGACCCAGTACTTC. This translates into CASSLTGRPQETQYF. The rearrangement uses TRBV6-5 and TRBJ2-5, with TRBD1 identical over 7 bases. J was trimmed by 1 base and V by 5 bases; bases with no gene match: 7. CDR1 MNHEY and CDR2 SVGAGI come from the germline V gene. The CDR3 sequence is 15 residues long.

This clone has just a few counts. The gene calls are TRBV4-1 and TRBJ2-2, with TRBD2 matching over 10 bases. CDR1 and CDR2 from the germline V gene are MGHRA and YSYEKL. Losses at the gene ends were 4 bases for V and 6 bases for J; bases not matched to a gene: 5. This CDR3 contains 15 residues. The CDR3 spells CASSPGTSVAGELFF. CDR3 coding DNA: TGCGCCAGCAGCCCCGGGACTAGCGTTGCCGGGGAGCTGTTTTTT.

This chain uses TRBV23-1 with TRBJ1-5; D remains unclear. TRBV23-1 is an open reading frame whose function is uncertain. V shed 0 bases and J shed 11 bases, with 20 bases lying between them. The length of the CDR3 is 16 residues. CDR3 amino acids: CASSQSPREIERAQHF. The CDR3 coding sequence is TGCGCCAGCAGTCAATCCCCCCGGGAAATCGAGAGGGCCCAGCATTTT.

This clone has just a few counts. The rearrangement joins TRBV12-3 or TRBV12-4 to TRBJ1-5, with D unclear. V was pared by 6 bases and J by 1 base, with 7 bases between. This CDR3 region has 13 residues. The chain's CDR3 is CASRYISNQPQHF. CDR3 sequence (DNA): TGTGCCAGCAGATACATAAGCAATCAGCCCCAGCATTTT.

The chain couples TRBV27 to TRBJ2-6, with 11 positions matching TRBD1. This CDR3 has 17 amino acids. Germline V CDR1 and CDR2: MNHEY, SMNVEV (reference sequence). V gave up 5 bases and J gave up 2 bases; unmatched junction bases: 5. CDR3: CASSRGTGGTGANVLTF. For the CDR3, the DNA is TGTGCCAGCAGTCGCGGGACAGGGGGAACTGGGGCCAACGTCCTGACTTTC.

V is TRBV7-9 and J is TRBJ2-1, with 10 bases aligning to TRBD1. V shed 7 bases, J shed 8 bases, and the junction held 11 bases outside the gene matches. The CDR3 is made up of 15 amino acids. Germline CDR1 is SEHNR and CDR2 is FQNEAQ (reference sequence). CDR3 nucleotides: TGTGCCAGCAACGGGTGGACAGGGGGGTTCGATGAGCAGTTCTTC. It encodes CASNGWTGGFDEQFF.

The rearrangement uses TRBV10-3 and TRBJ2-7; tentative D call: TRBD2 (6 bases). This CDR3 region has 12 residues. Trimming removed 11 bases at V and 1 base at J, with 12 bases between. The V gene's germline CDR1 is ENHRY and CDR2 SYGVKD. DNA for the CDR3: TGTGCCGTCGGGACTGGATCCTACGAGCAGTACTTC. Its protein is CAVGTGSYEQYF.